The 25 T cell receptor beta chains in this list originate from one sample, sequenced in a study of regulatory T cells in long-lasting Graves disease. Libraries of TCR beta came from iRepertoire HTBI primers plus Arm-PCR of CDR3 regions. TCRdb used MiXCR to reprocess the multiplex PCR reads, holding one entry per CDR3 protein. This repertoire shows around 450,000 distinct CDR3 sequences, about 15% found once; its top ten account for approximately 7.8%. Time point indicated: newly diagnosed GD, antithyroid drugs for less than 3 months. From PBMCs, RNA was extracted and then used to make the TCR library. This sample was also put to use in a study of T cells in Graves' hyperthyroidism and ophthalmopathy.

The specimen was peripheral blood mononuclear cells (PBMCs), collected at new diagnosis, from a patient treated with antithyroid drugs. The receptors stem from a woman aged 40 to 50 with Graves disease.

V and J are TRBV6-2 or TRBV6-3 and TRBJ2-3; the D is unclear. The V gene lost 5 bases and the J gene lost 5 bases, with 8 bases spanning the gap. Per germline, CDR1 MNHEY and CDR2 SVGEGT. This CDR3 contains 12 residues. CDR3 amino acids: CASSVELDTQYF. CDR3 in DNA: TGTGCCAGCAGTGTTGAGTTAGATACGCAGTATTTT.

This clonotype was seen once. This clone may be a read error of a much larger clone one base away. The CDR3 nucleotides are TGTGCCAGCAGACCGCTTAGCAATCAGCCCCAGCATTTT. It encodes CASRPLSNQPQHF. This sequence joins TRBV6-2 or TRBV6-3 and TRBJ1-5; D not resolved. Deletions cut 6 bases from V and 0 bases from J, with 6 bases between. Germline V CDR1 and CDR2: MNHEY, SVGEGT. This CDR3 is 13 amino acids long.

This clonotype appeared a few times. The chain carries TRBV20-1 and TRBJ1-2; no clear D gene. The V end was cut by 2 bases, the J end by 1 base, with 11 bases between. Germline V gene lookup returns CDR1 DFQATT and CDR2 SNEGSKA (reference sequence). The CDR3 covers 14 residues. CDR3: CSARLRGSNYGYTF. In DNA, the CDR3 is TGCAGTGCTAGACTTAGAGGCAGTAACTATGGCTACACCTTC.

This clonotype was counted many times. J is TRBJ2-5 and V is TRBV15; no reliable D call. Germline CDR1 is LNHNV and CDR2 is YYDKDF (reference sequence). Between the trimmed V and J ends, which lost 2 bases and 1 base, there was a span of 14 bases. The CDR3 runs 16 residues. The CDR3 region is CATSRRVKGGQETQYF. The DNA for the CDR3 is TGTGCCACCAGCAGACGTGTGAAGGGCGGCCAAGAGACCCAGTACTTC.

The chain links TRBV2 to TRBJ1-1; a possible D gene is TRBD1 (5 bases). With 7 bases removed from V and 4 bases from J, the gap between germline ends came to 13 bases. The CDR3 spans 13 residues. Germline V gives CDR1 SNHLY, CDR2 FYNNEI. The CDR3 DNA is TGTGCCAGCACCGAGGGGTACGGCACTGAAGCTTTCTTT. As protein: CASTEGYGTEAFF. Full variable domain (remainder filled in from reference TRBV2 and TRBJ1-1): EPEVTQTPSHQVTQMGQEVILRCVPISNHLYFYWYRQILGQKVEFLVSFYNNEISEKSEIFDDQFSVERPDGSNFTLKIRSTKLEDSAMYFCASTEGYGTEAFFGQGTRLTVV.

This clonotype was counted a few times. This chain uses TRBV19 with TRBJ1-2; 7 bases are shared with TRBD1. The CDR3 is 15 residues long. The V gene end was trimmed by 7 bases and the J gene end by 1 base; junction bases not matched to a gene: 9. Looked up from germline, CDR1 is LNHDA and CDR2 is SQIVND (reference sequence). The chain's CDR3 is CASTRTGFDNYGYTF. The CDR3 DNA follows: TGTGCCAGTACTAGGACAGGATTCGATAACTATGGCTACACCTTC.

J is TRBJ2-1 and V is TRBV27; D gene unclear. This CDR3 has 14 amino acids. Germline-derived CDR1 and CDR2 are MNHEY and SMNVEV (reference sequence). V was cut by 5 bases and J by 1 base, with 9 bases left in between. The CDR3 sequence: CASSPSVSYNEQFF. The DNA for the CDR3 is TGTGCCAGCAGTCCTTCGGTGTCCTACAATGAGCAGTTCTTC.

The chain links TRBV10-3 to TRBJ2-7, with a possible D match to TRBD2 (6 bases). The CDR3 runs 13 residues. V was shortened by 4 bases and J by 3 bases, with 10 bases between the two germline ends. CDR1 ENHRY and CDR2 SYGVKD come from the germline V gene. The CDR3 reads CAISGTTSYEQYF. The CDR3 coding sequence is TGTGCCATCAGTGGGACTACCAGCTACGAGCAGTACTTC.

Comments on this clonotype: A much more abundant neighbour one base away suggests this may be a read error. V gene TRBV10-3 combines with J gene TRBJ2-1, with TRBD1 identical over 7 bases. The CDR3 loop spans 21 amino acids. Trimming cost V 3 bases and J 7 bases; bases outside gene matches: 27. Germline V gene sequence: CDR1 ENHRY, CDR2 SYGVKD. The chain's CDR3 is CAISDERQGRRVKPNPNEQFF. The CDR3 bases are TGTGCCATCAGTGACGAAAGACAGGGTAGAAGGGTGAAGCCAAATCCAAATGAGCAGTTCTTC.

In its sample, this clonotype was seen many times. V gene TRBV12-3 or TRBV12-4 combines with J gene TRBJ2-1; no firm D call. With 8 bases removed from V and 3 bases from J, the gap between germline ends came to 14 bases. This CDR3 spans 14 amino acids. CDR3 nucleotides: TGTGCCAGCCGAGCCGGAGATTACTACAATGAGCAGTTCTTC. Amino acid sequence: CASRAGDYYNEQFF.

There are many counts of this clonotype. The chain employs TRBV2 and TRBJ1-2; D is unclear. Per germline, CDR1 SNHLY and CDR2 FYNNEI. This CDR3 spans 13 amino acids. Trimming took off 4 bases at V and 4 bases at J, with 10 bases between the two ends. The CDR3 reads CASSGIEGYGYTF. The CDR3 coding sequence is TGTGCCAGCAGTGGGATCGAGGGCTATGGCTACACCTTC. Looking up the rest from reference TRBV2 and TRBJ1-2 gives the full variable domain: EPEVTQTPSHQVTQMGQEVILRCVPISNHLYFYWYRQILGQKVEFLVSFYNNEISEKSEIFDDQFSVERPDGSNFTLKIRSTKLEDSAMYFCASSGIEGYGYTFGSGTRLTVV.

This clonotype has a handful of counts. The CDR3 DNA reads as TGTGCCAGCAGCGTACTCGGGACAGAGTACAATGAGCAGTTCTTC. Translation: CASSVLGTEYNEQFF. The V and J genes are TRBV9 and TRBJ2-1, with 7 bases that match TRBD1. Unmatched junction bases numbered 5, after V lost 1 base and J lost 4 bases. In germline, CDR1 is SGDLS, CDR2 YYNGEE. The CDR3 consists of 15 residues.

Only a few counts were recorded for this clonotype. The chain couples TRBV20-1 to TRBJ2-5; the D gene is possibly TRBD2 (6 bases). Germline V gives CDR1 DFQATT, CDR2 SNEGSKA (reference sequence). The CDR3 covers 13 residues. Deletions cut 6 bases from V and 5 bases from J, with 16 bases between. The CDR3 DNA reads TGCAGTGCCCGGACTACCCTCCGGGAGACCCAGTACTTC. Encoded protein: CSARTTLRETQYF.

This rearrangement joins TRBV13 to TRBJ2-3, with 7 bases identical to TRBD2. The V segment lost 0 bases and the J segment 3 bases; nucleotides outside the gene matches: 12. The CDR3 loop spans 18 amino acids. Germline lookup yields CDR1 PRHDT and CDR2 FYEKMQ (reference sequence). CDR3 loop: CASSLGPPRGSKTDTQYF. The CDR3 coding sequence is TGTGCCAGCAGCTTAGGGCCCCCTCGCGGGAGTAAGACAGATACGCAGTATTTT.

Only a few counts were recorded for this clonotype. The gene calls are TRBV12-3 or TRBV12-4 and TRBJ2-1; 10 nucleotides agree with TRBD2. The CDR3 runs to 14 residues. Trimming took 7 bases from V and 6 from J; bases not matched to a gene: 6. CDR3 loop: CASTPSGSTNEQFF. The CDR3 nucleotides are TGTGCCAGCACTCCTAGCGGGAGTACCAATGAGCAGTTCTTC.

This clonotype was seen only a few times. The CDR3 DNA reads as TGTGCCAGCAGTTCCTGGTACGAGCAGTACTTC. Translation: CASSSWYEQYF. The chain uses TRBV2 and TRBJ2-7; D gene unclear. The CDR3 is made up of 11 amino acids. Trimming shortened V by 5 bases and J by 4 bases, and 6 bases separated the two germline ends. Germline V gives CDR1 SNHLY, CDR2 FYNNEI.

This clonotype was detected only a few times. This chain connects TRBV5-1 to TRBJ2-7; D may be TRBD1 or TRBD2 (5 bases each). The CDR3 has 14 amino acids. V lost 0 bases and J 6 bases, leaving 13 bases between the germline ends. The germline gives CDR1 SGHRS, CDR2 YFSETQ. CDR3 DNA: TGCGCCAGCAGCTTGGTAGCAGGGAGTGGCGAGCAGTACTTC. It specifies CASSLVAGSGEQYF.

This clonotype showed up just a few times. V is TRBV5-6 and J is TRBJ2-3, with 14 bases aligning to TRBD2. The J segment lost 6 bases and the V segment lost 3 bases, leaving 6 bases of the junction unmatched. CDR3 length: 16 residues. Germline V gives CDR1 SGHDT, CDR2 YYEEEE. For the CDR3, the DNA is TGTGCCAGCAGCTCCGGGACTAGCGGGAGTTCGGATACGCAGTATTTT. It is translated as CASSSGTSGSSDTQYF. The variable domain in full, with the rest retrieved from reference TRBV5-6 and TRBJ2-3, is DAGVTQSPTHLIKTRGQQVTLRCSPKSGHDTVSWYQQALGQGPQFIFQYYEEEERQRGNFPDRFSGHQFPNYSSELNVNALLLGDSALYLCASSSGTSGSSDTQYFGPGTRLTVL.

This clonotype was seen only a few times. This chain connects TRBV29-1 to TRBJ1-3; D ambiguous. V was cut by 6 bases and J by 9 bases, with 12 bases left in between. Germline CDR1 reads SQVTM; CDR2 reads ANQGSEA. This CDR3 region has 11 residues. CDR3 protein: CSVWTEATIYF. In nucleotides, the CDR3 is TGCAGCGTCTGGACGGAGGCCACCATATATTTT.

This clonotype was detected ten times or more. V usage is TRBV12-3 or TRBV12-4 and J usage is TRBJ2-3; perhaps TRBD2 as D (5 bases). The CDR3 spans 15 residues. Between the trimmed V and J ends, which lost 3 bases and 1 base, there was a span of 11 bases. CDR3 nucleotides: TGTGCCAGCAGTTTCTGGGAGACGGGCACAGATACGCAGTATTTT. This gives the protein CASSFWETGTDTQYF.

This clonotype was detected only a few times. This rearrangement joins TRBV27 to TRBJ1-1; 7 bases agree with TRBD1. This CDR3 is built from 17 residues. V was pared by 3 bases and J by 3 bases, with 13 bases of the junction left unmatched. The germline CDR1 and CDR2 sequences are MNHEY and SMNVEV (reference sequence). DNA of the CDR3: TGTGCCAGCAGTTTCCAACACAGGGGTCGTTTTTACACTGAAGCTTTCTTT. This codes for CASSFQHRGRFYTEAFF.

There are many counts of this clonotype. The chain is built from TRBV19 and TRBJ2-7, with 8 bases lining up with TRBD1. V lost 5 bases, J lost 7 bases, and 10 bases stayed unmatched. The CDR3 runs to 14 residues. Germline V gives CDR1 LNHDA, CDR2 SQIVND (reference sequence). In DNA, the CDR3 is TGTGCCAGTAGTCCGACTCAGGGGGCTGGAGAGCAGTACTTC. Its translation: CASSPTQGAGEQYF.

The sample holds many counts of this clonotype. The CDR3 DNA follows: TGCAGTGCTCCGACTAGCGGGGGCGCAGATACGCAGTATTTT. It is translated as CSAPTSGGADTQYF. This sequence joins TRBV20-1 and TRBJ2-3, with 12 bases lining up with TRBD2. Germline V gene sequence: CDR1 DFQATT, CDR2 SNEGSKA (reference sequence). V lost 5 bases and J lost 4; bases outside the gene matches: 4. CDR3 size: 14 residues.

This clonotype came up many times. The chain recombines TRBV12-3 or TRBV12-4 with TRBJ2-7; D is perhaps TRBD1 (5 bases). The CDR3 runs to 14 residues. Between the trimmed V and J ends, which lost 7 bases and 4 bases, there was a span of 17 bases. CDR3 sequence (DNA): TGTGCCAGCACCGACCCGGACAAAGGATACGAGCAGTACTTC. Translating gives CASTDPDKGYEQYF.

This clonotype appeared many times. The genes are TRBV14 and TRBJ2-5; 13 bases line up with TRBD2. This CDR3 contains 17 residues. The germline V gene encodes CDR1 SGHDN and CDR2 FVKESK. V trimming: 3 bases; J trimming: 4 bases; junction bases outside the gene matches: 8. The DNA for the CDR3 is TGTGCCAGCAGCCAGCACGGACTAGCGGGAGTCGGAGAGACCCAGTACTTC. Translating gives CASSQHGLAGVGETQYF.